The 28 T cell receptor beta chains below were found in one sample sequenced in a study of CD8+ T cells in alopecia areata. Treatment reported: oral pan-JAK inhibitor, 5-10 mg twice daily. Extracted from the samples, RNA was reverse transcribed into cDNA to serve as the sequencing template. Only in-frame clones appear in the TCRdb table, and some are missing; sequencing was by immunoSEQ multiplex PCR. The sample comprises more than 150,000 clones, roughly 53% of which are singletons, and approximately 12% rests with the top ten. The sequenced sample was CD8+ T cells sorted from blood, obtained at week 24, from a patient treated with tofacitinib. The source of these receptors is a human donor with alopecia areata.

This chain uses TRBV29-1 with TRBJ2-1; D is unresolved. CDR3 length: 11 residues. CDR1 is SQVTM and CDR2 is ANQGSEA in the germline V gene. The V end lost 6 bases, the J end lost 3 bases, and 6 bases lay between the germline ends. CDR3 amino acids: CSVLVYNEQFF. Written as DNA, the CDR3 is TGCAGCGTCTTGGTCTACAATGAGCAGTTCTTC.

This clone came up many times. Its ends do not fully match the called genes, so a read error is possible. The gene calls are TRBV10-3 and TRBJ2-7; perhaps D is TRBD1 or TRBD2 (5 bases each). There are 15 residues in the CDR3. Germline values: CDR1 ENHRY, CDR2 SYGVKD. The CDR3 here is CASSYSSGDPYEQYF. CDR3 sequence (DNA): TGTGCCAGCAGTTACTCCTCCGGGGACCCCTACGAGCAGTACTTC.

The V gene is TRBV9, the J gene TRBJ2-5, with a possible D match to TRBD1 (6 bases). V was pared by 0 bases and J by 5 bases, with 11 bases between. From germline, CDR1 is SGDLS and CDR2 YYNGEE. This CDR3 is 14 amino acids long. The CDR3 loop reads CASSVGGRGETQYF. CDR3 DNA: TGTGCCAGCAGCGTAGGGGGGCGCGGGGAGACCCAGTACTTC. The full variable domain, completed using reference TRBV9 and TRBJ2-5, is DSGVTQTPKHLITATGQRVTLRCSPRSGDLSVYWYQQSLDQGLQFLIQYYNGEERAKGNILERFSAQQFPDLHSELNLSSLELGDSALYFCASSVGGRGETQYFGPGTRLLVL.

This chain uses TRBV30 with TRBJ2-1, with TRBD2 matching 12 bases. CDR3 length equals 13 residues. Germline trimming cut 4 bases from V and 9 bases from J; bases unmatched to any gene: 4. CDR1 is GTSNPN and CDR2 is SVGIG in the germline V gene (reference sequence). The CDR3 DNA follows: TGTGCCTGGAATACACTAGCGGGGGGTGAGCAGTTCTTC. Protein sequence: CAWNTLAGGEQFF. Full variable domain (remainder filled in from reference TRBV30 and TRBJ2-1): SQTIHQWPATLVQPVGSPLSLECTVEGTSNPNLYWYRQAAGRGLQLLFYSVGIGQISSEVPQNLSASRPQDRQFILSSKKLLLSDSGFYLCAWNTLAGGEQFFGPGTRLTVL.

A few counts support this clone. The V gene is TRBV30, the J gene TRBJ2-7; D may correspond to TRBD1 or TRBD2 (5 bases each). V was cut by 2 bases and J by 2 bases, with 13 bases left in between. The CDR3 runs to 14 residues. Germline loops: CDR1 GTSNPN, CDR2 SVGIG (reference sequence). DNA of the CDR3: TGTGCCTGGAGTCCCCGGGACGGAACCTACGAGCAGTACTTC. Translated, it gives CAWSPRDGTYEQYF. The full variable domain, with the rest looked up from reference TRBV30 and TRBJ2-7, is SQTIHQWPATLVQPVGSPLSLECTVEGTSNPNLYWYRQAAGRGLQLLFYSVGIGQISSEVPQNLSASRPQDRQFILSSKKLLLSDSGFYLCAWSPRDGTYEQYFGPGTRLTVT.

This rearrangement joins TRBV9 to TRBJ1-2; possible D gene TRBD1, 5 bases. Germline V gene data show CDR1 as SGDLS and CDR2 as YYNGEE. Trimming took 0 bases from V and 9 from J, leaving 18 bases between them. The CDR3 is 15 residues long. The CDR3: CASSVVAGHQYRYTF. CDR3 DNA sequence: TGTGCCAGCAGCGTAGTGGCAGGGCACCAATACCGCTACACCTTC.

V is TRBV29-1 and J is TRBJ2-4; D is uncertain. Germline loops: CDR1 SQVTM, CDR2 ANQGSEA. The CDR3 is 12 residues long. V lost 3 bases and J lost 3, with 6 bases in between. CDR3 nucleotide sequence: TGCAGCGTTGAGGGCAGCAAAAACATTCAGTACTTC. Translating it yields CSVEGSKNIQYF. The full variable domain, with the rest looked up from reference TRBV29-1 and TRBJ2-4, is SAVISQKPSRDICQRGTSLTIQCQVDSQVTMMFWYRQQPGQSLTLIATANQGSEATYESGFVIDKFPISRPNLTFSTLTVSNMSPEDSSIYLCSVEGSKNIQYFGAGTRLSVL.

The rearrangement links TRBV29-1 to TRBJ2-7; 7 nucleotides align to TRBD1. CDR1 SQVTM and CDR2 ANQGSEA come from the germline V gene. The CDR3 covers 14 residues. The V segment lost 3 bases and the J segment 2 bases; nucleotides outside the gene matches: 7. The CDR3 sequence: CSVEGQTYPYEQYF. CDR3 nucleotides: TGCAGCGTTGAGGGACAGACTTATCCCTACGAGCAGTACTTC.

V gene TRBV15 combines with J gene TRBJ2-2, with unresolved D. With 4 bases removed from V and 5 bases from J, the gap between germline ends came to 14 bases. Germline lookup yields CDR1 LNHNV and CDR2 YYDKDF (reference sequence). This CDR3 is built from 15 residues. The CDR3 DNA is TGTGCCACCAGCATGGACCTTTGGGGAACCGGGGAGCTGTTTTTT. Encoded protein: CATSMDLWGTGELFF.

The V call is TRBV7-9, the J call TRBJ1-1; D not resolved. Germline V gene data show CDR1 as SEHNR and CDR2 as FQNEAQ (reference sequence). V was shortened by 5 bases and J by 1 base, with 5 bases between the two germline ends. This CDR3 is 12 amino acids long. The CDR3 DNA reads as TGTGCCAGCAGCGCAGGGAACACTGAAGCTTTCTTT. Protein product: CASSAGNTEAFF.

This CDR3 reads CAISEVLGVNNEQFF. CDR3 DNA sequence: TGTGCCATCAGTGAAGTTCTCGGGGTAAACAATGAGCAGTTCTTC. The rearrangement uses TRBV10-3 and TRBJ2-1; D is possibly TRBD2 (5 bases). This CDR3 is built from 15 residues. The germline gives CDR1 ENHRY, CDR2 SYGVKD. V lost 3 bases, J lost 5 bases, and 14 bases lay in between.

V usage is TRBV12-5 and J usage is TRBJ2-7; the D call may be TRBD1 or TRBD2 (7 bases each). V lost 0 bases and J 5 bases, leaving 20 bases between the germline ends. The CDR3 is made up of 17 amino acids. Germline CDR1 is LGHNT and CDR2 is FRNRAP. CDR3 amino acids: CASGLVPTGRDWDEQYF. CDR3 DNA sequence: TGTGCTAGTGGTTTGGTCCCGACAGGGAGGGACTGGGACGAGCAGTACTTC. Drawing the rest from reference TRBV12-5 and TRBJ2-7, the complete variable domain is DARVTQTPRHKVTEMGQEVTMRCQPILGHNTVFWYRQTMMQGLELLAYFRNRAPLDDSGMPKDRFSAEMPDATLATLKIQPSEPRDSAVYFCASGLVPTGRDWDEQYFGPGTRLTVT.

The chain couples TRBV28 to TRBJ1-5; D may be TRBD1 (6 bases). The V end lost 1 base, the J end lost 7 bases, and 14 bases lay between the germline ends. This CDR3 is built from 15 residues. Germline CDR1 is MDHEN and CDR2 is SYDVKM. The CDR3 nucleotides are TGTGCCAGCAGTTTATCATGGGGGCTAGGGCAGCCCCAGCATTTT. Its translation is CASSLSWGLGQPQHF.

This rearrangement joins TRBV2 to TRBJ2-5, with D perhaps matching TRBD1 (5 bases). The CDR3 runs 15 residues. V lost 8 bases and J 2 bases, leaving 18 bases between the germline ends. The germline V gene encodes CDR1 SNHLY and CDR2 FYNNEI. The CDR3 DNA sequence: TGTGCCAGCGGGGCTCCTGTGGCAGGACAAGAGACCCAGTACTTC. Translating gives CASGAPVAGQETQYF.

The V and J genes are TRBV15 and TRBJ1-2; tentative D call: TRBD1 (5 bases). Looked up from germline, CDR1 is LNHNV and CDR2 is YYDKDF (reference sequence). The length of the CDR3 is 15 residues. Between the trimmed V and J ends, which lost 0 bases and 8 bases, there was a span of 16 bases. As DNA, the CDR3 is TGTGCCACCAGCAGAGATCTTGGAGGGGACTGGGGCTACACCTTC. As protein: CATSRDLGGDWGYTF.

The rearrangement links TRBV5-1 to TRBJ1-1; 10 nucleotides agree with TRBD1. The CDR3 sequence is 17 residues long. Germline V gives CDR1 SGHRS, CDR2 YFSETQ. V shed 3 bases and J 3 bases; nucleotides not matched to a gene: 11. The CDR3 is CASSSLGQGLVDTEAFF. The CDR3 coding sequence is TGCGCCAGCAGCTCCCTGGGACAGGGGCTGGTTGACACTGAAGCTTTCTTT.

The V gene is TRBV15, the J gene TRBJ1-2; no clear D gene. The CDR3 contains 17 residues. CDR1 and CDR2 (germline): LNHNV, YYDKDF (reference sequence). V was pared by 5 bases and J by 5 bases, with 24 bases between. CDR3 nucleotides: TGTGCCACCAGCGGCAGCGTGGGAGAGGCCCTGGAGTATGGCTACACCTTC. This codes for CATSGSVGEALEYGYTF.

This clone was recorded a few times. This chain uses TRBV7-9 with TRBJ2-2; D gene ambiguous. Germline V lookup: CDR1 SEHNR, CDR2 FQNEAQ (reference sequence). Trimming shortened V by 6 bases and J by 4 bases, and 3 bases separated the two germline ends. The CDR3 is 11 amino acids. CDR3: CASSFTGELFF. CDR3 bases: TGTGCCAGCAGTTTCACCGGGGAGCTGTTTTTT.

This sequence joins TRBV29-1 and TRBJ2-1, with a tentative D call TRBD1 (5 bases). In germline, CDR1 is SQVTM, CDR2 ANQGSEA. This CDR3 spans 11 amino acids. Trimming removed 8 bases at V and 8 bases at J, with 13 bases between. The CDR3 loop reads CSFRRDHEQFF. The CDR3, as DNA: TGCAGCTTCCGCAGGGATCATGAGCAGTTCTTC.

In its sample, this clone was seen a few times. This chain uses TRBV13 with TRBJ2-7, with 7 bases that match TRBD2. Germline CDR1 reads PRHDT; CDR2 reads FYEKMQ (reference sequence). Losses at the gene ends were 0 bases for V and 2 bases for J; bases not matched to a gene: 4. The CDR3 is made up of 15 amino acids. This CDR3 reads CASSLGGGGTYEQYF. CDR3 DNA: TGTGCCAGCAGCTTAGGAGGCGGGGGAACCTACGAGCAGTACTTC.

DNA of the CDR3: TGTGCCAGCTCCGAGGGGGGACCGACCTATGGCTACACCTTC. It is translated as CASSEGGPTYGYTF. The rearrangement joins TRBV27 to TRBJ1-2; D is perhaps TRBD1 (6 bases). This CDR3 has 14 amino acids. V shed 8 bases and J shed 4 bases, with 17 bases lying between them. CDR1 and CDR2 from the germline V gene are MNHEY and SMNVEV (reference sequence).

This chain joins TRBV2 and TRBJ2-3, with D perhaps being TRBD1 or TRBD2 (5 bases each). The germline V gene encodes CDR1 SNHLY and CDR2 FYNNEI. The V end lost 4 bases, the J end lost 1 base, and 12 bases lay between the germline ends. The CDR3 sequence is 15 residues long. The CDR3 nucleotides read TGTGCCAGCAGTGGGTATGGGGGTCGCACAGATACGCAGTATTTT. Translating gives CASSGYGGRTDTQYF.

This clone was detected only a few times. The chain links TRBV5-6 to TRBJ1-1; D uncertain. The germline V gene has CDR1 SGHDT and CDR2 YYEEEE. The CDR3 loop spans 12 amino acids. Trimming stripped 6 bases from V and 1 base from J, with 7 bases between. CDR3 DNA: TGTGCCAGCACCTGGGGGAACACTGAAGCTTTCTTT. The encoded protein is CASTWGNTEAFF.

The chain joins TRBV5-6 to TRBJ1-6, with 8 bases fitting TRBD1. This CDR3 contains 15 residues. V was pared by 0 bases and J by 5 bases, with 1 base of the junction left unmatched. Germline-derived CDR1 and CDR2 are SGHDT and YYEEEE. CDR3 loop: CASSLGTGHNSPLHF. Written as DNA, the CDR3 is TGTGCCAGCAGCTTGGGGACAGGGCATAATTCACCCCTCCACTTT.

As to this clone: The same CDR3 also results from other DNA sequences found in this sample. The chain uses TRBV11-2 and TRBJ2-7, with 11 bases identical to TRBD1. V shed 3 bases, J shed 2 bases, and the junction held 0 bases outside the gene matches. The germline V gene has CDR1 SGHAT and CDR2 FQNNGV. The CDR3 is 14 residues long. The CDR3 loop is CASSLGQGAYEQYF. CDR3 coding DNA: TGTGCCAGCAGCTTGGGACAGGGGGCCTACGAGCAGTACTTC.

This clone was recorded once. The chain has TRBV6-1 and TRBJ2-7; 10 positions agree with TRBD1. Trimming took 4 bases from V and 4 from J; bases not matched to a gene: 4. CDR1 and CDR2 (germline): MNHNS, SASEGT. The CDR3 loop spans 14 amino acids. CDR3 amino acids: CASSGWTGGYEQYF. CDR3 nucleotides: TGTGCCAGCAGTGGATGGACAGGGGGGTACGAGCAGTACTTC.

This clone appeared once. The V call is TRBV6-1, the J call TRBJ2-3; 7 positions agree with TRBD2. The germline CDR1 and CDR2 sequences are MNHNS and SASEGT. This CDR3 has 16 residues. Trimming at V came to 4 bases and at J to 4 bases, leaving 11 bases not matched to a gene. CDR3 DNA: TGTGCCAGCAGTGTCAAGGGAGGGTACTACTCAGATACGCAGTATTTT. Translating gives CASSVKGGYYSDTQYF.

The CDR3 DNA sequence: TGTGCCAGCAGCGGGCAGTCCTACGAGCAGTACTTC. It translates to CASSGQSYEQYF. The chain carries TRBV9 and TRBJ2-7; D not certain. Per germline, CDR1 SGDLS and CDR2 YYNGEE. Trimming left V 3 bases short and J 1 base short, with 5 bases between. The CDR3 spans 12 residues.